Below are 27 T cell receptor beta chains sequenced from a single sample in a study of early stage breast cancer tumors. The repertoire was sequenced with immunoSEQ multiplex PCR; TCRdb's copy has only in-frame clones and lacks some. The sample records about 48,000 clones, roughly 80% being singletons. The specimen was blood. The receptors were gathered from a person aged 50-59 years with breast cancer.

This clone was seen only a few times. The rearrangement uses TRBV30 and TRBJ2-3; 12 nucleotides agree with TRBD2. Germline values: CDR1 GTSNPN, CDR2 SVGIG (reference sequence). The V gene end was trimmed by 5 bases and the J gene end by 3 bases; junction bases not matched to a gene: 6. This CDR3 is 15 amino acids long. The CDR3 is CAWSGLAGTTDTQYF. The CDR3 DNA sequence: TGTGCCTGGTCCGGACTAGCGGGGACAACAGATACGCAGTATTTT.

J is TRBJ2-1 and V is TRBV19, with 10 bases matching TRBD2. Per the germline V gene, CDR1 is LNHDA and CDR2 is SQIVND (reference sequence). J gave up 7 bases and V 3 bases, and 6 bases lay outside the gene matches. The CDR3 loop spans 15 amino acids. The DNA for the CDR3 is TGTGCCAGTAGTATTGTGAGCGGGGGGGCAAATGAGCAGTTCTTC. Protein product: CASSIVSGGANEQFF. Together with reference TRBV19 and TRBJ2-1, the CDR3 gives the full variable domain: DGGITQSPKYLFRKEGQNVTLSCEQNLNHDAMYWYRQDPGQGLRLIYYSQIVNDFQKGDIAEGYSVSREKKESFPLTVTSAQKNPTAFYLCASSIVSGGANEQFFGPGTRLTVL.

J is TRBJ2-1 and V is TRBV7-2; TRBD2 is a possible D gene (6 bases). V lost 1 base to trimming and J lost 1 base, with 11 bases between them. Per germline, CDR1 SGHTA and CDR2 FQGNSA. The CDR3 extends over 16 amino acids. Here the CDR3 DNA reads TGTGCCAGCAGCTTAGTTGGCGGGGCTTCCTACAATGAGCAGTTCTTC. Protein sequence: CASSLVGGASYNEQFF.

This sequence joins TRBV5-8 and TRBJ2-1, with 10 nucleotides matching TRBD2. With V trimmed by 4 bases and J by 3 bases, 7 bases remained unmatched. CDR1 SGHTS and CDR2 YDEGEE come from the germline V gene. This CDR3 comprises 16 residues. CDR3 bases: TGTGCCAGCAGCGCACCCTCTAGCGGGGGCTACAATGAGCAGTTCTTC. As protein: CASSAPSSGGYNEQFF.

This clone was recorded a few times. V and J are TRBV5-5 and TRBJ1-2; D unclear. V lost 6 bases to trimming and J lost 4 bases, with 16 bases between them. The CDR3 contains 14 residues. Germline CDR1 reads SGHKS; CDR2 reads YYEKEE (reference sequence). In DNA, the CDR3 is TGTGCCAGCACCTCTGAAAGGGCCGCCTATGGCTACACCTTC. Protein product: CASTSERAAYGYTF.

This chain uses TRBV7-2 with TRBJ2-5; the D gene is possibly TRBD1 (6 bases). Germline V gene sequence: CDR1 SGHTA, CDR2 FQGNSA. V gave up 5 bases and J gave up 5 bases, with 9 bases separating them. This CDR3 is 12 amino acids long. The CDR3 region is CASSRQEETQYF. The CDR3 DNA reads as TGTGCCAGCAGCCGACAGGAGGAGACCCAGTACTTC.

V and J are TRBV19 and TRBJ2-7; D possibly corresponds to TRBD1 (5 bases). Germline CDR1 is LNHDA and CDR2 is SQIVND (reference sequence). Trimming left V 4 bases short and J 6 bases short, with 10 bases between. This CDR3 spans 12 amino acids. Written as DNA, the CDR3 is TGTGCCAGTAGTAGTTCGCAGGGCGAGCAGTACTTC. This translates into CASSSSQGEQYF. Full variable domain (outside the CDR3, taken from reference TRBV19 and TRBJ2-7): DGGITQSPKYLFRKEGQNVTLSCEQNLNHDAMYWYRQDPGQGLRLIYYSQIVNDFQKGDIAEGYSVSREKKESFPLTVTSAQKNPTAFYLCASSSSQGEQYFGPGTRLTVT.

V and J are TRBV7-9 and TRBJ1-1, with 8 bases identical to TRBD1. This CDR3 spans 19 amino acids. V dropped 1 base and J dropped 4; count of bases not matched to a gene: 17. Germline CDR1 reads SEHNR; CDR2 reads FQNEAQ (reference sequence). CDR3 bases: TGTGCCAGCAGCTTAGTGGGTGGAGGCTCAGGGGGCGGTGGCACTGAAGCTTTCTTT. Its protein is CASSLVGGGSGGGGTEAFF.

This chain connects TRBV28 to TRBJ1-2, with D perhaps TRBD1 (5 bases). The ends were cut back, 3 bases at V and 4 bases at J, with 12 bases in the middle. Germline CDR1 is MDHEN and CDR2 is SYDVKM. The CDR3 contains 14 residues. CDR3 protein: CASSLGRTIYGYTF. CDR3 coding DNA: TGTGCCAGCAGTTTGGGCAGGACAATCTATGGCTACACCTTC.

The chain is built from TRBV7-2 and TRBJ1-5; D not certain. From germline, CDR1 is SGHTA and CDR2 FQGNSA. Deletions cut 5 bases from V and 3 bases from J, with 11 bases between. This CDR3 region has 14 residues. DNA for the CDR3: TGTGCCAGCAGCCGTCCGGGTAACAATCAGCCCCAGCATTTT. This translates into CASSRPGNNQPQHF.

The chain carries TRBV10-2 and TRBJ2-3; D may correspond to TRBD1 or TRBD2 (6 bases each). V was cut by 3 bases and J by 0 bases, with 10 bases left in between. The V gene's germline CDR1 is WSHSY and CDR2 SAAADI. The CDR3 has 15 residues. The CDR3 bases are TGCGCCAGCAGTGAAGGGGGGCTAAGCACAGATACGCAGTATTTT. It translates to CASSEGGLSTDTQYF.

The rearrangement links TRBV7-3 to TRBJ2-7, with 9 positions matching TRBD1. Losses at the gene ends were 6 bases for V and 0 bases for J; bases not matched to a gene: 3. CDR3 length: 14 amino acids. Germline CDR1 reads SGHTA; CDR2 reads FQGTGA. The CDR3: CASSKTGGSYEQYF. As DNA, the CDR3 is TGTGCCAGCAGTAAGACAGGGGGCTCCTACGAGCAGTACTTC.

Written as DNA, the CDR3 is TGCAGCGCTCTTGGGGCAGGGCCGAACACCGGGGAGCTGTTTTTT. It is translated as CSALGAGPNTGELFF. The chain couples TRBV29-1 to TRBJ2-2; tentative D call: TRBD1 (5 bases). With 7 bases removed from V and 0 bases from J, the gap between germline ends came to 15 bases. CDR3 size: 15 residues. CDR1 and CDR2 from the germline V gene are SQVTM and ANQGSEA.

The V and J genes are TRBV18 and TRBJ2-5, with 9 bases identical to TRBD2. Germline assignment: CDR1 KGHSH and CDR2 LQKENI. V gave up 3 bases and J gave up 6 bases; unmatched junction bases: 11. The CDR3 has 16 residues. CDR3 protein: CASSPSPGLARKTQYF. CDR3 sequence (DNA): TGTGCCAGCTCACCCTCCCCAGGACTAGCGAGGAAGACCCAGTACTTC.

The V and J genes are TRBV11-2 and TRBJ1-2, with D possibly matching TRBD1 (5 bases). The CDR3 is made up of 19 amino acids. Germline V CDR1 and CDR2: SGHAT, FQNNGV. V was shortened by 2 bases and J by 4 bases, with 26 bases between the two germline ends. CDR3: CASSLRLEWALGVGYGYTF. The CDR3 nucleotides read TGTGCCAGCAGCTTACGGCTCGAATGGGCATTAGGGGTGGGCTATGGCTACACCTTC.

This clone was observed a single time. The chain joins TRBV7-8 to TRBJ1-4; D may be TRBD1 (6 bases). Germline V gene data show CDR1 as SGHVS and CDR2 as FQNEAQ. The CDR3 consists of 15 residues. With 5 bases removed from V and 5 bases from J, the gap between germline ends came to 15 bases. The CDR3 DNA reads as TGTGCCAGCAGCCTAAACAGGGCCCCGAATGAAAAACTGTTTTTT. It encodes CASSLNRAPNEKLFF. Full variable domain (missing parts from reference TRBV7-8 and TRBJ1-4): GAGVSQSPRYKVAKRGQDVALRCDPISGHVSLFWYQQALGQGPEFLTYFQNEAQLDKSGLPSDRFFAERPEGSVSTLKIQRTQQEDSAVYLCASSLNRAPNEKLFFGSGTQLSVL.

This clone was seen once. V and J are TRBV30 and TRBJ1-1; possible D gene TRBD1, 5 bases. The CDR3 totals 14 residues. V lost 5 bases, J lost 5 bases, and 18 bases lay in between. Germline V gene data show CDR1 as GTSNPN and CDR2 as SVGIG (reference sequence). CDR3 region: CAWSPGSGWTEAFF. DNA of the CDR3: TGTGCCTGGTCCCCAGGGAGCGGGTGGACTGAAGCTTTCTTT.

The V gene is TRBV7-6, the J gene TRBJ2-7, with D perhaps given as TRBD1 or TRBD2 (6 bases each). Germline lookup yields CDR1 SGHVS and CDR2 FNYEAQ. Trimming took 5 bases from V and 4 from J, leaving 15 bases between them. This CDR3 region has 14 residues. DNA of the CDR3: TGTGCCAGCAGCCCGGAACAGGGAGGATACGAGCAGTACTTC. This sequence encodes CASSPEQGGYEQYF.

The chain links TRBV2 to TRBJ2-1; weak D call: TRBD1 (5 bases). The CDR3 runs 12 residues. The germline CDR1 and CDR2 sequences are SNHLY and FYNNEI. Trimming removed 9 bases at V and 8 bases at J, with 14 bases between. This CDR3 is CASKDNRDEQFF. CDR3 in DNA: TGTGCCAGTAAGGACAACCGGGATGAGCAGTTCTTC.

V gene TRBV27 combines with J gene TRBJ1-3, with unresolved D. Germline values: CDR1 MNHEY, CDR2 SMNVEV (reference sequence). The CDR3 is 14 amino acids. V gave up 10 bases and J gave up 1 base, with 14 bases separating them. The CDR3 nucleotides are TGTGCCACCAGCACTATTCCTTCTGGAAACACCATATATTTT. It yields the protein CATSTIPSGNTIYF.

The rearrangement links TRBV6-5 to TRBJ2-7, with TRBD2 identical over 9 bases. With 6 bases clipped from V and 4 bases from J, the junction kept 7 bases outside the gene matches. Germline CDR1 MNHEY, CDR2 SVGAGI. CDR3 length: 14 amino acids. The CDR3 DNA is TGTGCCAGCAGATCTCCGGGACTAGCATACGAGCAGTACTTC. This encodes CASRSPGLAYEQYF.

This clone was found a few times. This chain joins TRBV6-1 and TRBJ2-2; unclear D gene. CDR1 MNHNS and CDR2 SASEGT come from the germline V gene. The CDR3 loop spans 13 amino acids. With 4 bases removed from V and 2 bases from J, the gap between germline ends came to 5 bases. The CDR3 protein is CASSVVNTGELFF. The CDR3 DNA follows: TGTGCCAGCAGTGTGGTCAACACCGGGGAGCTGTTTTTT.

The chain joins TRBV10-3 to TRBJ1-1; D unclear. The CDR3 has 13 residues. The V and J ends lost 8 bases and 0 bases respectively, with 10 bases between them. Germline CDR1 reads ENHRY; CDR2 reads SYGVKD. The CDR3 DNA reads TGTGCCATCGAAAGCGAAATGAACACTGAAGCTTTCTTT. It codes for CAIESEMNTEAFF.

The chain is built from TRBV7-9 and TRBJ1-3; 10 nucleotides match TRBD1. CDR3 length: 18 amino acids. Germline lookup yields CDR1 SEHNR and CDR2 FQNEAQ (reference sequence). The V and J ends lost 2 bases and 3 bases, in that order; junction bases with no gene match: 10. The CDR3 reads CASSLQDRGQSSGNTIYF. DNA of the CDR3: TGTGCCAGCAGCTTACAAGACAGGGGGCAATCCAGTGGAAACACCATATATTTT.

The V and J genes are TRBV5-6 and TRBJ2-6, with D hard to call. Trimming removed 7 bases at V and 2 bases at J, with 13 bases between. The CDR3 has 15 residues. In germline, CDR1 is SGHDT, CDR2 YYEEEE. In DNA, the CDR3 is TGTGCCAGCCAAACTTTTGAAACTGGGGCCAACGTCCTGACTTTC. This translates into CASQTFETGANVLTF.

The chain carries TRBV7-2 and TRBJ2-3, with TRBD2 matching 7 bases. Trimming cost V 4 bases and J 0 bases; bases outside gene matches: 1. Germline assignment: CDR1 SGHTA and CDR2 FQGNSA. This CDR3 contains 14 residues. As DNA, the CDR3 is TGTGCCAGCAGCTACGGGGGGAGCACAGATACGCAGTATTTT. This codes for CASSYGGSTDTQYF. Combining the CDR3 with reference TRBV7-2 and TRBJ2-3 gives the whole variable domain GAGVSQSPSNKVTEKGKDVELRCDPISGHTALYWYRQSLGQGLEFLIYFQGNSAPDKSGLPSDRFSAERTGGSVSTLTIQRTQQEDSAVYLCASSYGGSTDTQYFGPGTRLTVL.

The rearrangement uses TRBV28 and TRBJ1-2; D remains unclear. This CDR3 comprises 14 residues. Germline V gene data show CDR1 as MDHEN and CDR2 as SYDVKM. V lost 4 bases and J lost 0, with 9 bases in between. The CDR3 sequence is CASSSLGANYGYTF. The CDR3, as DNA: TGTGCCAGCAGTTCCCTGGGCGCTAACTATGGCTACACCTTC.